These 29 T cell receptor beta chains came from one sample sequenced in a study of T cells in Graves' hyperthyroidism and ophthalmopathy. The TCR beta CDR3 regions underwent amplification using RNA transcripts as the source. The HTBI primer set drove a first-round RT-PCR of the TCR CDR3. TCRdb reanalysed the multiplex PCR reads using MiXCR and keeps one entry per CDR3 protein. This table holds some 98,000 distinct CDR3 sequences, around 40% found once. The specimen sequenced was peripheral blood or thyroid tissue (not recorded which). Source of these receptors: a woman in her 30s with Graves' hyperthyroidism.

This clonotype has a count of ten or more. The J gene is TRBJ2-3, the V gene TRBV7-2; 8 positions agree with TRBD1. V shed 6 bases, J shed 1 base, and the junction held 3 bases outside the gene matches. The CDR3 runs to 14 residues. Per the germline V gene, CDR1 is SGHTA and CDR2 is FQGNSA. CDR3 residues: CASRMTGGTDTQYF. The DNA of the CDR3 is TGTGCCAGCAGGATGACAGGGGGCACAGATACGCAGTATTTT.

In this sample, this clonotype turned up many times. This may be a read error: a much more frequent sequence differs by one nucleotide. This chain links TRBV9 with TRBJ2-7; 9 bases fit TRBD1. This CDR3 spans 14 amino acids. Germline V gene data show CDR1 as SGDLS and CDR2 as YYNGEE. The ends lost 3 bases at V and 6 bases at J; junction bases unmatched: 7. The DNA for the CDR3 is TGTGCCAGCAGCGCAGGACAGGGGCGTGGCGAGCAGTACTTC. Its protein is CASSAGQGRGEQYF.

The rearrangement uses TRBV15 and TRBJ2-7; TRBD1 aligns across 7 bases. With 3 bases clipped from V and 4 bases from J, the junction kept 18 bases outside the gene matches. The CDR3 consists of 18 residues. Germline CDR1 is LNHNV and CDR2 is YYDKDF (reference sequence). The CDR3: CATSSLSLGQKGRYEQYF. CDR3 bases: TGTGCCACCAGCAGTTTGAGCCTGGGACAGAAGGGTAGATACGAGCAGTACTTC.

Remarks on this clonotype: This may be a read error, as it is one base from a much larger clone. V usage is TRBV6-2 or TRBV6-3 and J usage is TRBJ2-7; 11 bases fit TRBD2. CDR1 and CDR2 (germline): MNHEY, SVGEGT. The CDR3 loop spans 15 amino acids. J was trimmed by 5 bases and V by 4 bases; bases with no gene match: 7. The CDR3 DNA reads as TGTGCCAGCAGTTCCTTCCTAGCGGGAGGTCACGAGCAGTACTTC. Amino acids: CASSSFLAGGHEQYF.

This clonotype appeared many times. The chain is built from TRBV28 and TRBJ2-5; 9 nucleotides align to TRBD1. The CDR3 runs to 16 residues. Germline CDR1 MDHEN, CDR2 SYDVKM. V was pared by 7 bases and J by 3 bases, with 12 bases of the junction left unmatched. CDR3 residues: CASTSPARTGEETQYF. CDR3 DNA: TGTGCCAGCACCTCCCCCGCCCGGACAGGGGAAGAGACCCAGTACTTC. Full variable domain (outside the CDR3, taken from reference TRBV28 and TRBJ2-5): DVKVTQSSRYLVKRTGEKVFLECVQDMDHENMFWYRQDPGLGLRLIYFSYDVKMKEKGDIPEGYSVSREKKERFSLILESASTNQTSMYLCASTSPARTGEETQYFGPGTRLLVL.

A single count supports this clonotype. This CDR3 is missing its conserved last phenylalanine or tryptophan, likely due to a read error. The DNA of the CDR3 is TGTGCCTCCAGTGATTTTGACCTAGCGGGGTCTCCCGGGGAGCTGTTTCTT. It specifies CASSDFDLAGSPGELFL. The J gene is TRBJ2-2, the V gene TRBV24-1, with TRBD2 matching 9 bases. This CDR3 comprises 17 residues. The germline V gene has CDR1 KGHDR and CDR2 SFDVKD.

This clonotype was recorded at least ten times. The chain is built from TRBV6-1 and TRBJ1-5; unclear D gene. Trimming stripped 7 bases from V and 3 bases from J, with 10 bases between. This CDR3 has 13 amino acids. The germline CDR1 and CDR2 sequences are MNHNS and SASEGT. In DNA form, the CDR3 reads TGTGCCAGCATTGGTCTGTTCAATCAGCCCCAGCATTTT. It translates to CASIGLFNQPQHF.

The table lists this clonotype with many counts. The V call is TRBV27, the J call TRBJ2-2, with 8 bases aligning to TRBD2. Germline values: CDR1 MNHEY, CDR2 SMNVEV (reference sequence). The CDR3 covers 15 residues. J lost 3 bases, V lost 4 bases, and 4 bases had no gene match. CDR3 amino acids: CASSSGTRHTGELFF. In DNA form, the CDR3 reads TGTGCCAGCAGTTCCGGGACTAGGCACACCGGGGAGCTGTTTTTT.

The chain has TRBV4-1 and TRBJ2-5; 8 bases match TRBD2. Germline V gene lookup returns CDR1 MGHRA and CDR2 YSYEKL. The CDR3 runs 15 residues. The J segment lost 1 base and the V segment lost 1 base, leaving 2 bases of the junction unmatched. In nucleotides, the CDR3 is TGCGCCAGCAGCCAAGTCACTAGCGGCCAAGAGACCCAGTACTTC. Its translation is CASSQVTSGQETQYF.

This clonotype was detected only a few times. The CDR3 sequence is CASRGDRQGYTF. In DNA, the CDR3 is TGTGCCAGCAGGGGGGACAGGCAAGGCTACACCTTC. The chain has TRBV2 and TRBJ1-2; TRBD1 aligns across 8 bases. The germline CDR1 and CDR2 sequences are SNHLY and FYNNEI. The CDR3 runs to 12 residues. V lost 6 bases and J lost 8; bases outside the gene matches: 5.

This clonotype was found once. This chain joins TRBV15 and TRBJ1-2; tentatively, D is TRBD1 (5 bases). Trimming took off 3 bases at V and 6 bases at J, with 11 bases between the two ends. Germline V gives CDR1 LNHNV, CDR2 YYDKDF (reference sequence). The CDR3 is 13 residues long. CDR3 in DNA: TGTGCCACCAGCAGTCTGGACACAAATGGCTACACCTTC. It codes for CATSSLDTNGYTF.

In this sample, this clonotype turned up many times. This sequence joins TRBV6-5 and TRBJ2-7; TRBD2 matches 13 bases. The V gene's germline CDR1 is MNHEY and CDR2 SVGAGI. The junction had 9 bases not matched to a gene; V was cut back by 6 bases and J by 7 bases. The CDR3 runs to 15 residues. The CDR3 loop reads CASRPGGTSGIEQYF. The CDR3 DNA reads as TGTGCCAGCAGACCCGGCGGGACTAGCGGGATTGAGCAGTACTTC.

Only a few counts were recorded for this clonotype. A much larger clone lies one base from this, so it may be a read error. The genes are TRBV20-1 and TRBJ1-2, with TRBD1 matching over 8 bases. Losses at the gene ends were 5 bases for V and 1 base for J; bases not matched to a gene: 12. Per germline, CDR1 DFQATT and CDR2 SNEGSKA (reference sequence). CDR3 length equals 16 residues. CDR3 amino acids: CSAPRARGQDNYGYTF. CDR3 sequence (DNA): TGCAGTGCTCCCCGGGCCAGGGGGCAGGATAACTATGGCTACACCTTC.

This clonotype has at least ten counts. V usage is TRBV19 and J usage is TRBJ2-2, with D perhaps matching TRBD2 (6 bases). Germline-derived CDR1 and CDR2 are LNHDA and SQIVND (reference sequence). The CDR3 spans 13 residues. Trimming removed 5 bases from V and 11 bases from J, with 15 bases in between. CDR3 DNA sequence: TGTGCCAGTAGTCAAAGGACGGCGGGAGAGCTGTTTTTT. Its translation is CASSQRTAGELFF.

CDR3 sequence reads: CASSIGRKINYGYTF. The CDR3 bases are TGTGCCAGTAGTATAGGTCGGAAGATTAACTATGGCTACACCTTC. V is TRBV19 and J is TRBJ1-2; D call uncertain. Germline V gene data show CDR1 as LNHDA and CDR2 as SQIVND (reference sequence). V shed 1 base and J shed 1 base, with 10 bases lying between them. CDR3 size: 15 residues.

Worth noting for this clonotype: Being one base from a much bigger clone, this may be a read error. The chain recombines TRBV10-2 with TRBJ2-3; tentatively, D is TRBD1 (5 bases). The CDR3 covers 15 residues. Germline CDR1 is WSHSY and CDR2 is SAAADI. Trimming removed 6 bases from V and 2 bases from J, with 15 bases in between. CDR3 in amino acids: CASSLGAANTDTQYF. The CDR3 bases are TGCGCCAGCAGCCTAGGGGCAGCTAACACAGATACGCAGTATTTT.

This clonotype has a count of ten or more. This chain links TRBV11-2 with TRBJ2-7; D possibly matches TRBD1 or TRBD2 (5 bases each). Trimming removed 4 bases from V and 3 bases from J, with 13 bases in between. This CDR3 is 14 amino acids long. Looked up from germline, CDR1 is SGHAT and CDR2 is FQNNGV. The chain's CDR3 is CASSSGRGFYEQYF. The CDR3 DNA is TGTGCCAGCAGCTCCGGACGGGGCTTCTACGAGCAGTACTTC. Combining the CDR3 with reference TRBV11-2 and TRBJ2-7 gives the whole variable domain EAGVAQSPRYKIIEKRQSVAFWCNPISGHATLYWYQQILGQGPKLLIQFQNNGVVDDSQLPKDRFSAERLKGVDSTLKIQPAKLEDSAVYLCASSSGRGFYEQYFGPGTRLTVT.

This clonotype occurred many times. The V gene is TRBV6-6, the J gene TRBJ2-3; D unresolved. The V end lost 4 bases, the J end lost 13 bases, and 12 bases lay between the germline ends. CDR3 length: 11 residues. Germline V gene sequence: CDR1 MNHNY, CDR2 SVGAGI (reference sequence). The CDR3 spells CASSSGEREYF. The CDR3 DNA is TGTGCCAGCAGTTCTGGAGAAAGGGAGTATTTT.

This clonotype has only one observation. This chain uses TRBV29-1 with TRBJ1-1; D remains ambiguous. The CDR3 consists of 14 residues. V shed 5 bases and J shed 1 base, with 14 bases lying between them. Germline V gene data show CDR1 as SQVTM and CDR2 as ANQGSEA. The CDR3 DNA reads as TGCAGCGTTTCCTTTTCGGGCAGGAACACTGAAGCTTTCTTT. Encoded protein: CSVSFSGRNTEAFF.

The CDR3, as DNA: TGTGCCAGCAGCGCCGTGGGCGCTAGCACAGATACGCAGTATTTT. Translating gives CASSAVGASTDTQYF. The rearrangement links TRBV11-2 to TRBJ2-3; D not resolved. This CDR3 has 15 residues. The V gene lost 5 bases and the J gene lost 0 bases, with 12 bases spanning the gap. CDR1 is SGHAT and CDR2 is FQNNGV in the germline V gene.

This clonotype came up many times. The chain employs TRBV28 and TRBJ1-6; possibly TRBD1 for D (5 bases). The CDR3 is made up of 14 amino acids. Germline assignment: CDR1 MDHEN and CDR2 SYDVKM. V lost 3 bases to trimming and J lost 7 bases, with 10 bases between them. The CDR3 protein is CASSLTDPNSPLHF. The CDR3 DNA follows: TGTGCCAGCAGTTTGACAGACCCGAATTCACCCCTCCACTTT.

Points on this clonotype: This may be a read error: a much more frequent sequence differs by one nucleotide. The chain is built from TRBV4-2 and TRBJ1-3; TRBD1 agrees at 7 bases. Trimming removed 6 bases from V and 0 bases from J; junction bases left unmatched: 5. Germline CDR1 reads LGHNA; CDR2 reads YNFKEQ. The CDR3 contains 15 residues. CDR3 sequence reads: CASRMDRNSGNTIYF. The CDR3, as DNA: TGTGCCAGCAGGATGGACAGGAACTCTGGAAACACCATATATTTT.

This clonotype was seen ten or more times. The chain joins TRBV6-5 to TRBJ2-5; 8 bases fit TRBD2. V trimming: 6 bases; J trimming: 4 bases; junction bases outside the gene matches: 13. Germline V gene sequence: CDR1 MNHEY, CDR2 SVGAGI. There are 16 residues in the CDR3. CDR3: CASSRGGLEGLETQYF. The CDR3 DNA reads TGTGCCAGCAGCCGAGGGGGACTAGAAGGTTTAGAGACCCAGTACTTC.

This sequence joins TRBV25-1 and TRBJ1-1; TRBD1 agrees at 7 bases. The CDR3 is 17 amino acids. V gave up 1 base and J gave up 5 bases; unmatched junction bases: 13. The germline gives CDR1 MGHDK, CDR2 SYGVNS. DNA for the CDR3: TGTGCCAGCAGTGAATGGGCTCAAGGGGGCGCATTGACTGAAGCTTTCTTT. Amino acids: CASSEWAQGGALTEAFF.

As to this clonotype: Just one base apart from a much larger clone, this may be a read error. The rearrangement links TRBV10-1 to TRBJ2-3; maybe TRBD2 (6 bases). The germline V gene encodes CDR1 WNHNN and CDR2 SYGVQD (reference sequence). Trimming removed 0 bases from V and 4 bases from J, with 11 bases in between. The CDR3 has 15 amino acids. The CDR3 bases are TGCGCCAGCAGTGAGTCGGCTAGCGTCGCAGATACGCAGTATTTT. Translating it yields CASSESASVADTQYF.

This clonotype was detected ten times or more. V gene TRBV5-1 combines with J gene TRBJ2-5; 12 bases map to TRBD2. Germline CDR1 and CDR2: SGHRS and YFSETQ. There are 17 residues in the CDR3. Losses at the gene ends were 4 bases for V and 5 bases for J; bases not matched to a gene: 12. CDR3 sequence reads: CASSPGLAGFRVETQYF. The CDR3 DNA sequence: TGCGCCAGCAGCCCGGGACTAGCGGGTTTTCGGGTGGAGACCCAGTACTTC.

This clonotype was seen ten or more times. The rearrangement links TRBV11-2 to TRBJ1-1, with TRBD1 matching over 9 bases. This CDR3 region has 13 residues. Unmatched junction bases numbered 10, after V lost 7 bases and J lost 10 bases. CDR1 and CDR2 from the germline V gene are SGHAT and FQNNGV. CDR3 sequence: CASTARTGGLAFF. CDR3 DNA: TGTGCCAGCACAGCTCGAACAGGGGGCTTAGCTTTCTTT.

The chain is built from TRBV7-9 and TRBJ2-5; 11 nucleotides match TRBD2. The CDR3 contains 15 residues. The J segment lost 4 bases and the V segment lost 5 bases, leaving 6 bases of the junction unmatched. Germline values: CDR1 SEHNR, CDR2 FQNEAQ (reference sequence). DNA of the CDR3: TGTGCCAGCAGCAGAACTAGCGGGAGCAGAGAGACCCAGTACTTC. This gives the protein CASSRTSGSRETQYF.

As concerns this clonotype: The junction departs from the called germline gene at one end, perhaps through a read error. The rearrangement uses TRBV28 and TRBJ1-1, with D perhaps TRBD1 (6 bases). Germline V gene data show CDR1 as MDHEN and CDR2 as SYDVKM. CDR3 length: 14 residues. The CDR3 region has the DNA TGTGCCAGCAGTTTAAGGGGGGCGCACACTGAAGCTTCCTTT. Encoded protein: CASSLRGAHTEASF.